This T cell receptor beta chain was retrieved from a study of post-analysis software for immune sequencing data. Whole-study findings and limits: Multiple sclerosis patients had significantly lower normalized Chao1 diversity than controls.

As for this clonotype: Its antigen is as yet unknown.

cDNA libraries of TCR beta carried unique molecular identifiers. TCRdb ran MiXCR on the PCR reads and lists one entry per CDR3 protein. The sample shows hundreds of thousands of distinct CDR3 sequences, 25% to 30% of them seen only once. Material: blood. The TCR comes from a girl aged 5 to 17 with multiple sclerosis.

CDR3 sequence: CASSYRDGGGQPQHF. As DNA, the CDR3 is TGTGCCAGCAGTTACCGGGACGGCGGCGGTCAGCCCCAGCATTTT. This chain uses TRBV6-6 with TRBJ1-5; D perhaps matches TRBD1 (5 bases). Trimming shortened V by 2 bases and J by 6 bases, and 14 bases separated the two germline ends. CDR1 MNHNY and CDR2 SVGAGI come from the germline V gene (reference sequence). The CDR3 spans 15 residues.